The present T cell receptor (beta chain) was sequenced within a study of blood T cells in healthy people across ages. Primed by a sample-barcoded 5' primer and a J-beta primer mix, a second PCR proceeded for roughly 7 to 11 cycles. A single record per CDR3 protein comes from TCRdb applying MiXCR to the 5' RACE reads. This sample has roughly 1,500,000 distinct CDR3 sequences, with almost 35% found just once. Per germline, CDR1 DFQATT and CDR2 SNEGSKA (reference sequence). The CDR3 contains 15 residues. V lost 1 base, J lost 3 bases, and 13 bases lay in between. Source material: blood. The origin of this receptor is a woman in her twenties or thirties in good health. The chain joins TRBV20-1 to TRBJ2-1; possibly TRBD2 for D (6 bases). The CDR3 protein is CSARGPLADYNEQFF. DNA of the CDR3: TGCAGTGCTAGAGGTCCACTAGCCGACTACAATGAGCAGTTCTTC.